This T cell receptor (beta chain) was documented in a study of regulatory T cells in long-lasting Graves disease. V trimming: 4 bases; J trimming: 2 bases; junction bases outside the gene matches: 4. Per germline, CDR1 MNHNS and CDR2 SASEGT. This CDR3 has 15 residues. Both iRepertoire HTBI primers and Arm-PCR of CDR3 regions were used to build the TCR beta libraries. Each CDR3 protein is one row after TCRdb ran MiXCR on the multiplex PCR reads. The sample shows some 300,000 distinct CDR3 sequences, around 21% of them seen only once. Described time point: persistent/refractory GD, antithyroid drugs over 5 years with positive TRAb. RNA from PBMCs was the source of the TCR library.

J is TRBJ2-2 and V is TRBV6-1; 7 bases agree with TRBD1. The TCR comes from a female donor with Graves disease. The sample here was peripheral blood mononuclear cells (PBMCs), taken when the disease was refractory, from a patient treated with antithyroid drugs. As DNA, the CDR3 is TGTGCCAGCAGTGGGGGACAGAGTAACACCGGGGAGCTGTTTTTT. This translates into CASSGGQSNTGELFF.